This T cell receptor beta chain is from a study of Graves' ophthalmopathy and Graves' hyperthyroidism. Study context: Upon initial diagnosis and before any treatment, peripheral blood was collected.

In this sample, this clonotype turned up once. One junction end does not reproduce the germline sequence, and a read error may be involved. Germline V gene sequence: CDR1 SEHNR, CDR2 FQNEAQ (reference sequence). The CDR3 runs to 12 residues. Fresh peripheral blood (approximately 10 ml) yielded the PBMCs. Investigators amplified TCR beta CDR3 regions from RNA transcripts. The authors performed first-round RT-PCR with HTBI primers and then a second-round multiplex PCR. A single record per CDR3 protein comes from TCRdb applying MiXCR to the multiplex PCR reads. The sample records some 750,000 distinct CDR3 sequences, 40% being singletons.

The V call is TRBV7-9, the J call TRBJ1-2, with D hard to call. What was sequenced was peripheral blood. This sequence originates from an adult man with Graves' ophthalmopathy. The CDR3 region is CASSLGDKGYTF. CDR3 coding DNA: TGCGCCAGCAGCTTGGGCGACAAAGGCTACACCTTC.